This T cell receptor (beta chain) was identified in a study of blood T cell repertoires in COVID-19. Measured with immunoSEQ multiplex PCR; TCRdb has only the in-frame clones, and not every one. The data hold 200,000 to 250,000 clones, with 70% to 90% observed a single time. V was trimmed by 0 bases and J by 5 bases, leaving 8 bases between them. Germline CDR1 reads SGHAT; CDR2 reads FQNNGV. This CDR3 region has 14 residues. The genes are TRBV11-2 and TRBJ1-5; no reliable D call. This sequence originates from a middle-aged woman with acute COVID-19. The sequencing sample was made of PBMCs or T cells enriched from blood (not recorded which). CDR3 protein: CASSLDDPDQPQHF. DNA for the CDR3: TGTGCCAGCAGCTTAGATGATCCGGATCAGCCCCAGCATTTT.